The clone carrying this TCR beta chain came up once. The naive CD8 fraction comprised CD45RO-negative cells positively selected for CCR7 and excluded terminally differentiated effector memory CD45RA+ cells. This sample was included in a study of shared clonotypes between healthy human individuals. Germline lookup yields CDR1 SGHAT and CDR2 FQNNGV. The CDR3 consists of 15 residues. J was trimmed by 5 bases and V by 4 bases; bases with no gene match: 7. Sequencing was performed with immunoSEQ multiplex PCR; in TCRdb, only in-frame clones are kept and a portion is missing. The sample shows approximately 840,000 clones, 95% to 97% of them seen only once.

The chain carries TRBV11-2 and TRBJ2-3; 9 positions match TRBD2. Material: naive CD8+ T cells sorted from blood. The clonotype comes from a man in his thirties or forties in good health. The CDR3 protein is CASSSIAGAQDTQYF. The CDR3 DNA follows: TGTGCCAGCAGCTCTATAGCGGGAGCCCAAGATACGCAGTATTTT.